The T cell receptor beta chain under discussion was sequenced for a study of T cell repertoires in cytomegalovirus infection (dated by TCRdb to the late 2010s). A note on the overall study: Donor HLA type was relevant to the analysis, as public TCR beta signatures indicated carriage of CMV infection together with the matching HLA type.

Overall results and qualifications from the work: The ex vivo response was dominated by HLA-C-restricted CMV-specific TCR beta clonotypes, which also provided the single most frequent clonotype in two of eight donors. Carriers of CMV infection plus the relevant HLA type were discriminated by the cumulative frequency of public TCR beta family members in the study cohort and in an independent approximately 360-donor cohort.

This clonotype was observed many times. Which antigen it targets is not known. Qualities for individual bases were not recorded, and no much larger clone is one base off. Sequenced on an Illumina HiSeq 1500. TCRdb trimmed the raw reads at Q25, called clones with MiXCR and kept productive beta chains. Each entry is one CDR3 protein sequence, shown with its most common DNA and genes. The sample table lists more than 500,000 distinct CDR3 sequences, 16% of them with a count of one. The top ten constitute more than 20% of the sample. The specimen sequenced was CD8+ T cells from PBMCs. The origin of this receptor is a human donor in good health (CMV status not recorded). Some clones in this sample may be carry-over from other donors' samples.

The CDR3 region has the sequence CASSGPGQGSSNYGYTF. The DNA reads TGTGCCAGCAGTGGCCCCGGACAGGGGTCCTCTAACTATGGCTACACCTTC. The rearranged segments are TRBV6-1 and TRBJ1-2; 9 middle bases align to TRBD1. CDR1 and CDR2 are drawn from the germline V gene: MNHNS, SASEGT. For this chain, trimming is 4 bases at the V end and 0 bases at the J end, and the number of junction bases without a gene match is 9. Measured from the cysteine to the phenylalanine, the CDR3 is 17 residues long. Only the CDR3 portion is preserved as DNA: 51 bases, with reading frame beginning at the first base.